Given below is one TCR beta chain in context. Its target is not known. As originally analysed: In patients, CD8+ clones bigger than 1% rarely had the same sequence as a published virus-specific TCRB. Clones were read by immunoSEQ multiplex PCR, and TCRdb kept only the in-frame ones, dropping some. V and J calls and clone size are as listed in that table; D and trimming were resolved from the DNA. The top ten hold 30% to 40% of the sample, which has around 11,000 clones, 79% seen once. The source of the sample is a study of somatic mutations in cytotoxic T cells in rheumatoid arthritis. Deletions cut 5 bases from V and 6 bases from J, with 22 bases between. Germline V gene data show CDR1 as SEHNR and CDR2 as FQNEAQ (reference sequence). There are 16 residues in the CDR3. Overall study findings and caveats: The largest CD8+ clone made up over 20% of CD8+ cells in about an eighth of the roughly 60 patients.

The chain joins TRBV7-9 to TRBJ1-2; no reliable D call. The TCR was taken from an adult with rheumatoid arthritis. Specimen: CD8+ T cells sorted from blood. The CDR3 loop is CASSASPDAVANGYTF. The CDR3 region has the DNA TGTGCCAGCAGCGCGAGCCCCGACGCGGTAGCAAATGGCTACACCTTC.